This is a list of T cell receptor beta chains from one sample in a study of blood T cells in healthy people across ages. TCRdb called the 5' RACE reads again in MiXCR, with one record for every CDR3 protein. The table records 550,000 to 750,000 distinct CDR3 sequences, 20% to 25% of them present only once. Sequenced sample: blood. These receptor sequences come from a man in his sixties or seventies in good health. Each CDR3 is given with its conserved first and last residue. Fields, in order: V gene, J gene, CDR3 protein.

v_gene: TRBV11-2; j_gene: TRBJ2-1; CDR3aa: CASSLRETGGRNEQFF
v_gene: TRBV6-2/TRBV6-3; j_gene: TRBJ2-6; CDR3aa: CASSYPDGFSGANVLTF
v_gene: TRBV6-2/TRBV6-3; j_gene: -; CDR3aa: CASSREGYYEQYF
v_gene: TRBV5-1; j_gene: TRBJ2-1; CDR3aa: CASSLGLAGGMDNEQFF
v_gene: TRBV5-1; j_gene: TRBJ2-1; CDR3aa: CASSLGTSVGVGQFF
v_gene: TRBV27; j_gene: TRBJ1-5; CDR3aa: CASSLRGSAPQHF
v_gene: TRBV7-8; j_gene: TRBJ2-3; CDR3aa: CASSPQPPGVSTDTQYF
v_gene: TRBV12-3/TRBV12-4; j_gene: TRBJ2-7; CDR3aa: CASSLRAGAYEQYF
v_gene: TRBV29-1; j_gene: TRBJ2-2; CDR3aa: CSVVGLNTGELFF
v_gene: TRBV7-3; j_gene: TRBJ1-2; CDR3aa: CASSPGHGNYGYTF
v_gene: TRBV6-2/TRBV6-3; j_gene: TRBJ1-1; CDR3aa: CASSTDYSTEAFF
v_gene: TRBV7-6; j_gene: TRBJ2-1; CDR3aa: CASSLVLGREHNEQFF
v_gene: TRBV4-1; j_gene: TRBJ2-5; CDR3aa: CASSQVTEETQYF
v_gene: TRBV12-3/TRBV12-4; j_gene: TRBJ2-5; CDR3aa: CASSFEGRETQYF
v_gene: TRBV20-1; j_gene: TRBJ2-5; CDR3aa: CSANSGRVGEQYF
v_gene: TRBV5-1; j_gene: TRBJ2-3; CDR3aa: CASSPPGPGTDTQYF
v_gene: TRBV12-3/TRBV12-4; j_gene: TRBJ1-2; CDR3aa: CASSLGTGYTF
v_gene: TRBV6-6; j_gene: TRBJ2-7; CDR3aa: CASSYEGAGEQYF
v_gene: TRBV5-1; j_gene: TRBJ1-4; CDR3aa: CASSLTTGADEKLFF
v_gene: TRBV6-6; j_gene: TRBJ2-1; CDR3aa: CAISGEVTDEQFF
v_gene: TRBV10-3; j_gene: TRBJ2-2; CDR3aa: CAITGQGASGELFF
v_gene: TRBV12-3/TRBV12-4; j_gene: TRBJ2-3; CDR3aa: CASSLRREDSDTQYF
v_gene: TRBV18; j_gene: TRBJ2-7; CDR3aa: CASSSGSPSYEQYF
v_gene: TRBV11-2; j_gene: TRBJ2-1; CDR3aa: CASSNIRGSDTEQFF
v_gene: TRBV7-2; j_gene: TRBJ2-4; CDR3aa: CASSLGQRQNIQYF
v_gene: TRBV20-1; j_gene: TRBJ2-7; CDR3aa: CSARLAGDEQYF
v_gene: TRBV6-1; j_gene: TRBJ1-5; CDR3aa: CASSANREGQPQHF
v_gene: TRBV7-6; j_gene: TRBJ2-6; CDR3aa: CASSLVVGGGANVLTF
v_gene: TRBV5-6; j_gene: TRBJ2-3; CDR3aa: CASSLEVRGWTDTQYF
v_gene: TRBV4-1; j_gene: -; CDR3aa: CASSLEWGGNEQFF
v_gene: TRBV20-1; j_gene: TRBJ1-2; CDR3aa: CSARAGGFHYGYTF
v_gene: TRBV5-1; j_gene: TRBJ2-5; CDR3aa: CASSSGLTLGETQYF
v_gene: TRBV5-5; j_gene: TRBJ1-1; CDR3aa: CASTGGGTRNTEAFF
v_gene: TRBV24-1; j_gene: TRBJ2-7; CDR3aa: CATSDPPGGERSYEQYF
v_gene: TRBV5-1; j_gene: TRBJ2-5; CDR3aa: CASDYGSEGHETQYF
v_gene: TRBV28; j_gene: TRBJ2-3; CDR3aa: CASRISTDTQYF
v_gene: TRBV20-1; j_gene: -; CDR3aa: CSATPLGLAGGWDEQFF
v_gene: TRBV3-1; j_gene: TRBJ2-1; CDR3aa: CASSHSSGPNEQFF
v_gene: TRBV9; j_gene: TRBJ2-5; CDR3aa: CASSVGQDPGKQYF
v_gene: TRBV28; j_gene: TRBJ2-4; CDR3aa: CASSFSSTLAKNIQYF
v_gene: TRBV12-3/TRBV12-4; j_gene: TRBJ1-2; CDR3aa: CASRPTSNYGYTF
v_gene: TRBV14; j_gene: TRBJ2-3; CDR3aa: CASSPTSGRTLADTQYF